The 8 T cell receptor beta chains listed next were all sequenced from one sample in a study of T cells expressing NK-cell markers. TCRdb reanalyzed the 5' RACE reads, giving one entry per CDR3 protein sequence and no DNA. The repertoire shows 160,000 or so distinct CDR3 sequences; the top ten hold around a sixth. Sequenced material: blood T cells: a sorted CD56 or NKG2C T cell subset, CD4+ or CD8+ T cells, or bulk PBMC T cells (not recorded which). The source is a woman between 18 and 69 years old in good health.

The chain employs TRBV4-1 and TRBJ2-5; there is no DNA to check the TCRdb D call of TRBD2. Germline values: CDR1 MGHRA, CDR2 YSYEKL. The CDR3 is 14 residues long. The CDR3 sequence is CASSQVLAQETQYF.

CDR3 protein: CASSLGGQGLDTQYF. The V and J genes are TRBV5-6 and TRBJ2-3; TCRdb reports TRBD1, a call that lacks DNA to check it against. Germline V gene sequence: CDR1 SGHDT, CDR2 YYEEEE. The CDR3 spans 15 residues.

The chain joins TRBV12-3 or TRBV12-4 to TRBJ1-6; the TCRdb call, TRBD1, lacks DNA for checking. There are 15 residues in the CDR3. This chain's CDR3 is CASSLQGAGNSPLHF.

The chain couples TRBV7-9 to TRBJ2-1; TCRdb selects TRBD2, and the lack of DNA leaves this call unchecked. The CDR3 spans 17 residues. CDR1 SEHNR and CDR2 FQNEAQ come from the germline V gene (reference sequence). The CDR3 region is CASSFPVAGGSYNEQFF.

The V call is TRBV9, the J call TRBJ2-7. The CDR3 is 14 residues long. Germline V gives CDR1 SGDLS, CDR2 YYNGEE. This CDR3 is CASSVARNSYEQYF.

This chain links TRBV2 with TRBJ1-5. Germline V gives CDR1 SNHLY, CDR2 FYNNEI. The CDR3 extends over 14 amino acids. The CDR3 sequence: CASSLSGGNQPQHF.

CDR3 amino acids: CSVEQGGYEQYF. The rearrangement uses TRBV29-1 and TRBJ2-7; the TCRdb D gene call, TRBD2, has no DNA to confirm it. This CDR3 comprises 12 residues. Germline V gives CDR1 SQVTM, CDR2 ANQGSEA.

The genes are TRBV20-1 and TRBJ2-1; the TCRdb call, TRBD1, lacks DNA for checking. Per germline, CDR1 DFQATT and CDR2 SNEGSKA (reference sequence). The CDR3 length is 13 residues. The CDR3 sequence is CSAAGASYNEQFF.